This TCR beta chain was observed in a study of radiotherapy plus CTLA-4 blockade in lung cancer. Study-wide findings and caveats: Increased serum interferon-beta after radiation also reportedly predicted response strongly.

Patients with chemo-refractory metastatic non-small-cell lung cancer received focal radiation plus CTLA-4 blockade with ipilimumab. Assay used: immunoSEQ multiplex PCR; TCRdb lists only in-frame clones, some missing. The sample consists of just under 60,000 clones, around three quarters of them appearing once. There are 14 residues in the CDR3. CDR1 is SGHRS, CDR2 YFSETQ, per germline. Germline trimming cut 2 bases from V and 2 bases from J; bases unmatched to any gene: 3. This clone was seen only a few times. Its specificity is not known. The TCR was taken from a human donor with non-small cell lung cancer whose response to radiotherapy plus ipilimumab could not be evaluated. The V and J genes are TRBV5-1 and TRBJ2-7, with 8 bases that match TRBD1. The specimen was peripheral blood, collected from a patient treated with radiotherapy plus ipilimumab. The DNA for the CDR3 is TGCGCCAGCAGCTTCGGACAGGGCCCCTACGAGCAGTACTTC. It encodes CASSFGQGPYEQYF.